The present T cell receptor (beta chain) was sequenced within a study of blood T cell repertoires in COVID-19. Study-level information: Samples came from the United States, Italy and Spain, spanning acute and convalescent COVID-19. Nucleic acid was either cDNA or gDNA, and it came from T cells, B-cell-depleted T cells, or PBMCs.

Produced via immunoSEQ multiplex PCR; TCRdb's table is partial and in-frame only. The sample shows about 210,000 clones, around 85% of them seen only once. The cohort comprised adults aged roughly 18 to 95 years residing in 20 to 30 US areas. The receptor was isolated from a woman between 35 and 50 years old with acute COVID-19. What was sequenced was PBMCs or T cells enriched from blood (not recorded which).

CDR3 amino acids: CASSSRLAGNQETQYF. CDR3 DNA sequence: TGTGCCAGCAGTTCGCGACTAGCGGGGAACCAAGAGACCCAGTACTTC. This chain uses TRBV27 with TRBJ2-5; 11 bases are a match to TRBD2. Germline values: CDR1 MNHEY, CDR2 SMNVEV (reference sequence). The CDR3 has 16 amino acids. V lost 4 bases and J lost 0; bases outside the gene matches: 4.